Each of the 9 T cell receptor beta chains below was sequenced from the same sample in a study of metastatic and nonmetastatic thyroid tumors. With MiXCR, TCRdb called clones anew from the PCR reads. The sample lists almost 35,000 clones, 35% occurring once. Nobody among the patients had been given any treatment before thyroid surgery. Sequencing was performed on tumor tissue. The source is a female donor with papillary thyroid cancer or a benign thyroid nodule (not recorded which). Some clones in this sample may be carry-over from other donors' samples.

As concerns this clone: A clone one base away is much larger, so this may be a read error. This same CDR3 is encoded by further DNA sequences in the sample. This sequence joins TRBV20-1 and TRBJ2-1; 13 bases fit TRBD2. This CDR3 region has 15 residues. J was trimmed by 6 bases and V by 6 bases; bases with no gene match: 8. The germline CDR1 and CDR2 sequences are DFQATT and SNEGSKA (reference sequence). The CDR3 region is CSAAARLAGGNEQFF. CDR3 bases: TGCAGTGCCGCTGCCCGACTAGCGGGAGGCAATGAGCAGTTCTTC.

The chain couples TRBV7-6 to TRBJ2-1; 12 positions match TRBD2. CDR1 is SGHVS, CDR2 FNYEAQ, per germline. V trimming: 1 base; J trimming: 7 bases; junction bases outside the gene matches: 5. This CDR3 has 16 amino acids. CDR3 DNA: TGTGCCAGCAGCTTAGTTCTAGCGGGAGGGAGGAATGAGCAGTTCTTC. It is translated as CASSLVLAGGRNEQFF.

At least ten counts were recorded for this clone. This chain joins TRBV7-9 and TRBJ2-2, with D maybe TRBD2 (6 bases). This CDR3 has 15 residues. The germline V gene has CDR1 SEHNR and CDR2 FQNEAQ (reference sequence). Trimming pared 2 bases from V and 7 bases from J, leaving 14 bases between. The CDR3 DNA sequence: TGTGCCAGCAGCTTATGGACTACTGGGATCGGGGAGCTGTTTTTT. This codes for CASSLWTTGIGELFF.

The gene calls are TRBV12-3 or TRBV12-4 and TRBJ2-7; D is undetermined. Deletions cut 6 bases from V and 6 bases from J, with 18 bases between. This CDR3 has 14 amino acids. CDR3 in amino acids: CASRTGLAPGEQYF. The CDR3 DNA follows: TGTGCCAGCAGAACGGGCCTCGCCCCGGGCGAGCAGTACTTC.

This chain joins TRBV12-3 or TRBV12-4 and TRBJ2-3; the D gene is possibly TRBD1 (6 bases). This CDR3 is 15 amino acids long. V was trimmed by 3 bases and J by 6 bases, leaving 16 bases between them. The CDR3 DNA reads TGTGCCAGCAGTTTTAAGGCAGGGGCGGCGGATACGCAGTATTTT. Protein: CASSFKAGAADTQYF.

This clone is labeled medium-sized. CDR3 in amino acids: CASSQLWGDGYTF. DNA for the CDR3: TGCGCCAGCAGCCAATTGTGGGGGGATGGCTACACCTTC. The genes are TRBV4-1 and TRBJ1-2; the D gene is possibly TRBD1 (5 bases). Germline V CDR1 and CDR2: MGHRA, YSYEKL. Trimming left V 2 bases short and J 6 bases short, with 10 bases between. This CDR3 has 13 residues.

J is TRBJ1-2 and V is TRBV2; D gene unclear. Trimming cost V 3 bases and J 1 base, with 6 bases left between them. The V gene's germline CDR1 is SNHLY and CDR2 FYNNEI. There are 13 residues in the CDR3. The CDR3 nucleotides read TGTGCCAGCAGTGAGGACCTTAACTATGGCTACACCTTC. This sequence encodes CASSEDLNYGYTF.

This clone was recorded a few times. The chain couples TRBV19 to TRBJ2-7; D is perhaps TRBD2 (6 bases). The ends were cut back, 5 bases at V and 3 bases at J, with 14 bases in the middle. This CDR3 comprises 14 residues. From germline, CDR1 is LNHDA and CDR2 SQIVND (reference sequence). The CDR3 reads CASSASGTGYEQYF. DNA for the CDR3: TGTGCCAGTAGTGCATCCGGGACTGGCTACGAGCAGTACTTC.

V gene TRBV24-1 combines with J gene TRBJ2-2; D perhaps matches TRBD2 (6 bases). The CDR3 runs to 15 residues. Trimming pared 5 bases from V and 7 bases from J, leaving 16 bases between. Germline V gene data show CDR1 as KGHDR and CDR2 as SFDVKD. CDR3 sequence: CATSVRDSRDGELFF. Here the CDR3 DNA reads TGTGCCACCAGTGTCCGGGACTCCCGGGACGGGGAGCTGTTTTTT.